Below are 21 T cell receptor beta chains sequenced from a single sample in a study of neurological immune-mediated disorders. From the 5' RACE reads, TCRdb called clonotypes with MiXCR, one entry per CDR3 protein. The sample has nearly 60,000 distinct CDR3 sequences, 3.5% seen once; the top ten hold approximately 3.1%. Sequenced: PBMCs. These TCRs come from a woman in her thirties with multiple sclerosis.

This clonotype was counted at least ten times. The chain joins TRBV5-8 to TRBJ2-1; 8 nucleotides align to TRBD2. The CDR3 extends over 17 amino acids. The J segment lost 0 bases and the V segment lost 3 bases, leaving 8 bases of the junction unmatched. Germline V gene data show CDR1 as SGHTS and CDR2 as YDEGEE. The CDR3 loop reads CASSSRGGLSSYNEQFF. The CDR3 DNA is TGTGCCAGCAGCTCTCGGGGGGGGCTAAGCTCCTACAATGAGCAGTTCTTC.

Worth noting for this clonotype: This may be a read error, as it is one base from a much larger clone. The rearrangement joins TRBV19 to TRBJ2-3; D is unresolved. The CDR3 has 14 residues. Deletions cut 3 bases from V and 0 bases from J, with 7 bases between. Germline loops: CDR1 LNHDA, CDR2 SQIVND (reference sequence). In nucleotides, the CDR3 is TGTGCCAGTAGTATTACGTCAAGCACAGATACGCAGTATTTT. Protein: CASSITSSTDTQYF. Full variable domain (remainder filled in from reference TRBV19 and TRBJ2-3): DGGITQSPKYLFRKEGQNVTLSCEQNLNHDAMYWYRQDPGQGLRLIYYSQIVNDFQKGDIAEGYSVSREKKESFPLTVTSAQKNPTAFYLCASSITSSTDTQYFGPGTRLTVL.

In this sample, this clonotype turned up many times. The chain links TRBV29-1 to TRBJ1-4, with D perhaps matching TRBD1 (6 bases). From germline, CDR1 is SQVTM and CDR2 ANQGSEA. This CDR3 comprises 15 residues. V lost 4 bases to trimming and J lost 5 bases, with 17 bases between them. DNA for the CDR3: TGCAGCGTTGTAGTTTTGGGGGCGACAAATGAAAAACTGTTTTTT. Its protein product is CSVVVLGATNEKLFF. Complete variable domain (other parts from reference TRBV29-1 and TRBJ1-4): SAVISQKPSRDICQRGTSLTIQCQVDSQVTMMFWYRQQPGQSLTLIATANQGSEATYESGFVIDKFPISRPNLTFSTLTVSNMSPEDSSIYLCSVVVLGATNEKLFFGSGTQLSVL.

This clonotype has a count of ten or more. The rearrangement uses TRBV7-2 and TRBJ2-2; possibly TRBD2 for D (5 bases). V was shortened by 5 bases and J by 7 bases, with 11 bases between the two germline ends. This CDR3 contains 13 residues. Per germline, CDR1 SGHTA and CDR2 FQGNSA. CDR3 sequence reads: CASSQTKIGELFF. In DNA, the CDR3 is TGTGCCAGCAGCCAGACTAAGATCGGGGAGCTGTTTTTT. The full variable domain, in which reference TRBV7-2 and TRBJ2-2 provide the parts outside the CDR3, is GAGVSQSPSNKVTEKGKDVELRCDPISGHTALYWYRQSLGQGLEFLIYFQGNSAPDKSGLPSDRFSAERTGGSVSTLTIQRTQQEDSAVYLCASSQTKIGELFFGEGSRLTVL.

Turning to this clonotype: At one boundary the junction diverges from the germline segment, which might be a read error. This sequence joins TRBV7-2 and TRBJ1-3; no clear D. In germline, CDR1 is SGHTA, CDR2 FQGNSA. The CDR3 is made up of 15 amino acids. CDR3 sequence (DNA): TGTGCCAGTAGCTTAAGGATACCCCCTGGAAACACCATATATTTT. The encoded protein is CASSLRIPPGNTIYF.

In this sample, this clonotype turned up a few times. The chain employs TRBV6-6 and TRBJ2-3; 10 bases align to TRBD2. V lost 4 bases and J lost 5; bases outside the gene matches: 9. This CDR3 is built from 16 residues. Germline V gives CDR1 MNHNY, CDR2 SVGAGI (reference sequence). CDR3 sequence: CASSSLTSGNRDTQYF. The CDR3 DNA sequence: TGTGCCAGCAGTTCCTTAACTAGCGGGAATCGAGATACGCAGTATTTT.

As for this clonotype: Possible read error: a much larger clone is one base away. This chain uses TRBV5-1 with TRBJ2-1, with no clear D. Deletions cut 7 bases from V and 4 bases from J, with 18 bases between. The CDR3 covers 15 residues. The germline gives CDR1 SGHRS, CDR2 YFSETQ. The CDR3 here is CASFPGLQTYNEQFF. The CDR3 DNA is TGCGCCAGCTTCCCGGGCCTCCAAACGTACAATGAGCAGTTCTTC.

This clonotype was detected ten times or more. The chain joins TRBV5-1 to TRBJ1-4, with 9 bases lining up with TRBD1. The germline CDR1 and CDR2 sequences are SGHRS and YFSETQ. The CDR3 extends over 15 amino acids. V shed 4 bases and J 5 bases; nucleotides not matched to a gene: 6. The CDR3 nucleotides read TGCGCCAGCAGCGTAACCGGGACAGGGAATGAAAAACTGTTTTTT. Translation gives CASSVTGTGNEKLFF.

This clonotype was counted ten times or more. This rearrangement joins TRBV20-1 to TRBJ2-1; 8 bases fit TRBD2. The V segment lost 3 bases and the J segment 8 bases; nucleotides outside the gene matches: 15. The CDR3 sequence is 16 residues long. The germline V gene has CDR1 DFQATT and CDR2 SNEGSKA (reference sequence). CDR3 DNA sequence: TGCAGTGCTAGTAAGGGGACTAGTAAATTGATCGATGAGCAGTTCTTC. As protein: CSASKGTSKLIDEQFF.

This clonotype was recorded at least ten times. This chain connects TRBV20-1 to TRBJ2-1, with D perhaps TRBD1 (5 bases). Germline V gives CDR1 DFQATT, CDR2 SNEGSKA (reference sequence). CDR3 length: 12 residues. Trimming pared 3 bases from V and 15 bases from J, leaving 18 bases between. CDR3 DNA: TGCAGTGCTAGTTCCCTTCAGGGTCCTCCGTTCTTC. This sequence encodes CSASSLQGPPFF.

This clonotype appeared many times. The CDR3 reads CASSSLGSGRRKGELFF. The CDR3, as DNA: TGTGCCAGCTCTTCGTTGGGCAGCGGGAGAAGGAAAGGGGAGCTGTTTTTT. The J gene is TRBJ2-2, the V gene TRBV12-3 or TRBV12-4; TRBD2 matches 8 bases. This CDR3 spans 17 amino acids. V lost 8 bases and J lost 8; bases outside the gene matches: 19.

This clonotype came up many times. The V call is TRBV5-1, the J call TRBJ2-7; D is uncertain. The length of the CDR3 is 13 residues. Trimming stripped 4 bases from V and 2 bases from J, with 10 bases between. Germline V lookup: CDR1 SGHRS, CDR2 YFSETQ. The CDR3 reads CASSPRAAYEQYF. CDR3 DNA sequence: TGCGCCAGCAGCCCTCGGGCCGCCTACGAGCAGTACTTC. Drawing the rest from reference TRBV5-1 and TRBJ2-7, the complete variable domain is KAGVTQTPRYLIKTRGQQVTLSCSPISGHRSVSWYQQTPGQGLQFLFEYFSETQRNKGNFPGRFSGRQFSNSRSEMNVSTLELGDSALYLCASSPRAAYEQYFGPGTRLTVT.

This clonotype has a count of ten or more. The V gene is TRBV29-1, the J gene TRBJ1-2, with TRBD1 as a possible D gene (5 bases). Germline V lookup: CDR1 SQVTM, CDR2 ANQGSEA. The CDR3 extends over 12 amino acids. CDR3 amino acids: CSTGAVNYGYTF. In DNA form, the CDR3 reads TGCAGTACCGGGGCAGTTAACTATGGCTACACCTTC.

There are many counts of this clonotype. The chain combines TRBV27 with TRBJ2-7; 11 bases align to TRBD2. Germline V CDR1 and CDR2: MNHEY, SMNVEV (reference sequence). J lost 5 bases, V lost 4 bases, and 7 bases had no gene match. The CDR3 sequence is 15 residues long. CDR3 DNA sequence: TGTGCCAGCAGTTCGCTAGCGGGAGGAGTCCACGAGCAGTACTTC. This encodes CASSSLAGGVHEQYF.

This clonotype has a count of ten or more. The rearrangement links TRBV14 to TRBJ2-1, with 9 bases lining up with TRBD2. V lost 2 bases, J lost 5 bases, and 10 bases stayed unmatched. Germline values: CDR1 SGHDN, CDR2 FVKESK. CDR3 length equals 17 residues. In nucleotides, the CDR3 is TGTGCCAGCAGCCAAACACCGGGACTAGCCCGACACAATGAGCAGTTCTTC. This codes for CASSQTPGLARHNEQFF.

The chain couples TRBV2 to TRBJ2-1; D might be TRBD1 (5 bases). Germline V gene lookup returns CDR1 SNHLY and CDR2 FYNNEI. Trimming pared 9 bases from V and 6 bases from J, leaving 9 bases between. The CDR3 length is 11 residues. Here the CDR3 reads CASRTINEQFF. The DNA for the CDR3 is TGTGCCAGTCGGACAATCAATGAGCAGTTCTTC.

This clonotype was seen many times. The V gene is TRBV20-1, the J gene TRBJ1-1, with TRBD1 identical over 11 bases. Germline V CDR1 and CDR2: DFQATT, SNEGSKA (reference sequence). The ends lost 3 bases at V and 5 bases at J; junction bases unmatched: 5. The CDR3 has 14 residues. In DNA, the CDR3 is TGCAGTGCTAGCCGGGACAGGGGGTTAACTGAAGCTTTCTTT. Its translation is CSASRDRGLTEAFF.

This clonotype was recorded many times. The gene calls are TRBV5-5 and TRBJ2-5, with 14 bases aligning to TRBD2. The V gene's germline CDR1 is SGHKS and CDR2 YYEKEE (reference sequence). The CDR3 consists of 17 residues. Losses at the gene ends were 4 bases for V and 2 bases for J; bases not matched to a gene: 7. The CDR3 DNA follows: TGTGCCAGCAGCGCCGGGACTAGCGGGGGAGCACAAGAGACCCAGTACTTC. Translation: CASSAGTSGGAQETQYF.

This clonotype occurred many times. Compared with germline, one end of the junction differs, possibly owing to a read error. The gene calls are TRBV5-6 and TRBJ1-6, with D possibly TRBD1 on 5 matching bases. CDR1 SGHDT and CDR2 YYEEEE come from the germline V gene. This CDR3 comprises 14 residues. DNA for the CDR3: TGTGCCAGCAGCGGAAGACAGCTTAATTCACCCCTCAACTTT. This translates into CASSGRQLNSPLNF.

This chain joins TRBV7-9 and TRBJ2-7; 8 nucleotides agree with TRBD1. Losses at the gene ends were 5 bases for V and 6 bases for J; bases not matched to a gene: 3. Per germline, CDR1 SEHNR and CDR2 FQNEAQ (reference sequence). This CDR3 has 12 residues. This CDR3 is CASSRTGPEQYF. Here the CDR3 DNA reads TGTGCCAGCAGCCGGACAGGGCCCGAGCAGTACTTC.

Many counts were recorded for this clonotype. The chain has TRBV20-1 and TRBJ2-7, with 8 bases fitting TRBD1. The germline CDR1 and CDR2 sequences are DFQATT and SNEGSKA (reference sequence). Trimming at V came to 5 bases and at J to 1 base, leaving 7 bases not matched to a gene. The CDR3 runs 14 residues. CDR3 bases: TGCAGTGCTGAGGGACAGGAAGTGTCCTACGAGCAGTACTTC. Residues: CSAEGQEVSYEQYF.